This TCR beta chain stems from a study of T cells in Graves' hyperthyroidism and ophthalmopathy (dated by TCRdb to the late 2010s). Context from the whole study: Peripheral blood was sampled at the time of initial diagnosis, prior to any treatment. A discovery cohort of roughly 100 patients, fewer than 50 with Graves' ophthalmopathy and approximately 57 with stable Graves' hyperthyroidism, was used to find distinguishing TCR V-J signatures. Prospective prediction of ophthalmopathy was tested in an independent validation cohort consisting of fewer than 20 hyperthyroidism patients and approximately 16 patients who later progressed to ophthalmopathy. The 100 discovery patients were divided at random into training and test sets in a 7:3 ratio. In addition, the study compared T-cell repertoires in thyroid tissue and in blood from six Graves' hyperthyroidism patients. Once sampling was done, hyperthyroidism patients were given methimazole at a starting dose of 30 mg daily, whereas ophthalmopathy patients were given high-dose intravenous methylprednisolone. TCR Vbeta CDR3 sequencing of fewer than 150 peripheral blood samples (43 ophthalmopathy, around 80 hyperthyroidism and about 17 progressor patients) is reported in the paper.

This clonotype was counted ten times or more. Which antigen it targets is not known. No base qualities exist here, and no much larger clone lies one base off it. The TCR beta CDR3 regions were amplified from RNA transcripts. For the first round of RT-PCR on the TCR CDR3, the HTBI primer set was used together with the Qiagen OneStep RT-PCR kit. Libraries were constructed in a second round of multiplex PCR, after which size selection and purification were carried out. Sequencing of the libraries was done on an Illumina HiSeq2000 using paired-end 100 bp reads. Turning to the authors' computational methods: SOAPnuke was used to process the raw data, removing reads that contained adapters or uncalled bases, had a mean Phred below 15, or lacked an exact match to the constant primer or identifier. COPE v1.2.5 was used to merge high-quality paired reads, and clonotypes were defined as unique nucleotide sequences. MiTCR v1.1 was used to align clonotypes to the IMGT TRBV, TRBD and TRBJ reference segments. Only V-J combinations with frequency above 0.0001, covering about 99% of repertoires, were analysed. A TCS score was defined as the ratio between F50 (clonal expansion) and ExV (chaos), using BLOSUM62-based TCRdist between CDR3 peptides within each V-J. Welch's t-statistics and random forest reduced 500 to 550 V-J features to 13, which were used in a naive Bayes classifier (R e1071). TCRdb itself trimmed the public reads at Q25 with fastp, ran MiXCR and retained productive beta chains. Rows merge per CDR3 protein into single entries with the most common DNA and genes. TCRdb, rather than the study authors, made the V and J calls. The sample profile shows some 400,000 distinct CDR3 sequences; about 19% of them were found once. The ten largest clones take up approximately 4% of the sample.

The investigation overall reported the following: Most expanded thyroid clonotypes (frequency above 0.001) were also found in blood, which suggests that blood repertoires may mirror thyroid immune responses. A model built on a 13 V-J signature distinguished ophthalmopathy from stable hyperthyroidism, reaching about 89% sensitivity and around 81% specificity in cross-validation and 80%/75% in testing. In validation, the model predicted progression to ophthalmopathy a median of roughly six months before onset, with over 60% sensitivity and 72.22% specificity. No statistical method was used to set the sample size in advance, and investigators knew the group allocation.

Stable Graves' hyperthyroidism was defined as no progression to ophthalmopathy during 18 months of follow-up. Hyperthyroidism patients were aged 18 to 65 years and newly diagnosed, with disease duration of less than 2 months. Any patient with an uncontrolled infection, another autoimmune disease, pregnancy or lactation was excluded. Clinical symptoms, serum thyroxine and TRAb, thyroid ultrasound, and orbital computed tomography formed the basis for the diagnoses. Ficoll-Paque density gradient centrifugation was used to isolate PBMCs from about 9 ml of fresh peripheral blood. Trizol reagent was used to extract total RNA, and RNA quality was then checked on an Agilent 2100 Bioanalyzer. CDR1 and CDR2 (DFQATT, SNEGSKA) derive from the germline V gene (reference sequence). V is pared back by 4 bases and J by 5 bases, with 12 bases lying between the germline termini. Spanning cysteine to phenylalanine, the CDR3 consists of 12 amino acids. The sequence is cut down to CDR3 DNA, 36 bases in frame from base 1.

The sequence links TRBV20-1 to TRBJ2-7; TRBD2 is perhaps the D gene, given 5 matching bases. Specimen: blood. This receptor was obtained from a woman aged 18-30 years with Graves' hyperthyroidism. Here is the DNA: TGCAGTGCTACGCAGGCACTAGACGAGCAGTACTTC. Translated, this gives CSATQALDEQYF.